Following are 29 T cell receptor beta chains from one sample sequenced in a study of T cells after somatic rescue of genetic block. The repertoire was sequenced with immunoSEQ multiplex PCR; TCRdb's copy has only in-frame clones and lacks some. The table records approximately 10,000 clones, 71% of them present only once. The sample comprised peripheral blood mononuclear cells (PBMCs). All receptors derive from a boy aged 5-17 years.

The chain employs TRBV18 and TRBJ2-5; perhaps TRBD2 as D (6 bases). The CDR3 consists of 17 residues. Looked up from germline, CDR1 is KGHSH and CDR2 is LQKENI. The V and J ends lost 2 bases and 2 bases respectively, with 18 bases between them. The CDR3 reads CASSPVSSGTRQETQYF. The CDR3 DNA is TGTGCCAGCTCACCAGTTTCTTCCGGGACTCGTCAAGAGACCCAGTACTTC.

The gene calls are TRBV5-4 and TRBJ1-4; 7 bases map to TRBD1. V was pared by 4 bases and J by 3 bases, with 3 bases of the junction left unmatched. This CDR3 has 14 amino acids. CDR1 and CDR2 from the germline V gene are SGHNT and YYREEE (reference sequence). The CDR3, as DNA: TGTGCCAGCAGCGTTGGACAGGCTAATGAAAAACTGTTTTTT. It translates to CASSVGQANEKLFF. The complete variable domain, with remaining parts taken from reference TRBV5-4 and TRBJ1-4, reads ETGVTQSPTHLIKTRGQQVTLRCSSQSGHNTVSWYQQALGQGPQFIFQYYREEENGRGNFPPRFSGLQFPNYSSELNVNALELDDSALYLCASSVGQANEKLFFGSGTQLSVL.

The chain joins TRBV5-1 to TRBJ1-2, with 7 positions matching TRBD1. The CDR3 has 16 residues. The germline gives CDR1 SGHRS, CDR2 YFSETQ. V was pared by 1 base and J by 4 bases, with 10 bases of the junction left unmatched. CDR3 region: CASSLTSSGQLYGYTF. The CDR3 coding sequence is TGCGCCAGCAGCTTGACCAGCTCGGGACAGCTCTATGGCTACACCTTC.

This clone was counted only a few times. This chain uses TRBV29-1 with TRBJ2-7, with D possibly TRBD1 on 6 matching bases. Germline V gene data show CDR1 as SQVTM and CDR2 as ANQGSEA. Deletions cut 4 bases from V and 1 base from J, with 14 bases between. The CDR3 extends over 14 amino acids. DNA for the CDR3: TGCAGCGTTGGGGGTGGGGGACAATCCTACGAGCAGTACTTC. Protein: CSVGGGGQSYEQYF.

About this clone: Just one base apart from a much larger clone, this may be a read error. The gene calls are TRBV29-1 and TRBJ1-5; tentatively, D is TRBD1 (5 bases). This CDR3 has 12 amino acids. The V gene's germline CDR1 is SQVTM and CDR2 ANQGSEA. CDR3 in amino acids: CSVRQGNQLQHF. CDR3 bases: TGCAGCGTTCGGCAGGGTAATCAGCTCCAGCATTTT.

The chain is built from TRBV7-3 and TRBJ2-5; D is uncertain. CDR3 length: 12 residues. The germline gives CDR1 SGHTA, CDR2 FQGTGA. V lost 5 bases and J 4 bases, leaving 8 bases between the germline ends. CDR3 amino acids: CASSRPGETQYF. DNA for the CDR3: TGTGCCAGCAGCAGACCCGGAGAGACCCAGTACTTC.

The V call is TRBV21-1, the J call TRBJ2-7; TRBD2, the table's D call, was not compared with the DNA. TRBV21-1 is labeled a pseudogene. CDR3 length: 12 amino acids. This CDR3 is CASSYPGGEQYF. DNA for the CDR3: TGTGCCAGCAGTTACCCGGGAGGCGAGCAGTACTTC.

V gene TRBV7-2 combines with J gene TRBJ2-7; 12 bases are a match to TRBD2. The trim removed 0 bases at V and 0 bases at J, leaving 9 bases unmatched. Germline lookup yields CDR1 SGHTA and CDR2 FQGNSA. The CDR3 is made up of 19 amino acids. The CDR3, as DNA: TGTGCCAGCAGCTTAGCCTCCTTAGCTAGCGGGGGGGACTCCTACGAGCAGTACTTC. This codes for CASSLASLASGGDSYEQYF. Based on the CDR3 plus reference TRBV7-2 and TRBJ2-7, the full variable domain is GAGVSQSPSNKVTEKGKDVELRCDPISGHTALYWYRQSLGQGLEFLIYFQGNSAPDKSGLPSDRFSAERTGGSVSTLTIQRTQQEDSAVYLCASSLASLASGGDSYEQYFGPGTRLTVT.

The chain uses TRBV28 and TRBJ2-1; 11 bases align to TRBD2. The length of the CDR3 is 15 residues. Trimming took 7 bases from V and 10 from J; bases not matched to a gene: 12. Germline V gene lookup returns CDR1 MDHEN and CDR2 SYDVKM. CDR3 coding DNA: TGTGCCAGCATTCCTCATAGCGGGGGGGCGAGCGAGCAGTTCTTC. Amino acids: CASIPHSGGASEQFF. Filled out from reference TRBV28 and TRBJ2-1, the complete variable domain reads DVKVTQSSRYLVKRTGEKVFLECVQDMDHENMFWYRQDPGLGLRLIYFSYDVKMKEKGDIPEGYSVSREKKERFSLILESASTNQTSMYLCASIPHSGGASEQFFGPGTRLTVL.

The rearrangement links TRBV28 to TRBJ2-5; 9 bases match TRBD2. The germline gives CDR1 MDHEN, CDR2 SYDVKM. CDR3 length: 14 amino acids. The ends lost 8 bases at V and 0 bases at J; junction bases unmatched: 4. The DNA of the CDR3 is TGTGCCAGCTCGAGACTAGCGGACCAAGAGACCCAGTACTTC. Its protein is CASSRLADQETQYF.

The CDR3 DNA reads as TGTGCCAGCAGCTCCCAGGGGTTTATGAACACTGAAGCTTTCTTT. As protein: CASSSQGFMNTEAFF. The chain links TRBV6-5 to TRBJ1-1; weak D call: TRBD1 (6 bases). Per the germline V gene, CDR1 is MNHEY and CDR2 is SVGAGI. Trimming pared 6 bases from V and 0 bases from J, leaving 14 bases between. The CDR3 extends over 15 amino acids.

This clone was found once. The genes are TRBV7-6 and TRBJ2-5, with 9 bases identical to TRBD1. The CDR3 totals 15 residues. Germline-derived CDR1 and CDR2 are SGHVS and FNYEAQ. The V and J ends lost 3 bases and 5 bases, in that order; junction bases with no gene match: 7. This CDR3 reads CASSFSGTGLETQYF. As DNA, the CDR3 is TGTGCCAGCAGCTTTTCCGGGACAGGGTTGGAGACCCAGTACTTC.

This chain joins TRBV28 and TRBJ2-1; possible D gene TRBD1, 5 bases. Germline V CDR1 and CDR2: MDHEN, SYDVKM. The CDR3 covers 17 residues. The germline V and J ends were trimmed by 8 bases and 2 bases, with 22 bases remaining between them. The CDR3 sequence is CASYSQGPASPYNEQFF. In nucleotides, the CDR3 is TGTGCCAGCTATTCCCAGGGCCCGGCCAGCCCCTACAATGAGCAGTTCTTC. Filled out from reference TRBV28 and TRBJ2-1, the complete variable domain reads DVKVTQSSRYLVKRTGEKVFLECVQDMDHENMFWYRQDPGLGLRLIYFSYDVKMKEKGDIPEGYSVSREKKERFSLILESASTNQTSMYLCASYSQGPASPYNEQFFGPGTRLTVL.

Only a few counts were recorded for this clone. This sequence joins TRBV5-4 and TRBJ1-6; 8 bases match TRBD1. V gave up 0 bases and J gave up 8 bases; unmatched junction bases: 16. Germline-derived CDR1 and CDR2 are SGHNT and YYREEE (reference sequence). This CDR3 has 19 amino acids. The CDR3 bases are TGTGCCAGCAGCTTGGGTGCGGGGACAGGTAGACCGAGGGATTCACCCCTCCACTTT. It is translated as CASSLGAGTGRPRDSPLHF. Looking up the rest from reference TRBV5-4 and TRBJ1-6 gives the full variable domain: ETGVTQSPTHLIKTRGQQVTLRCSSQSGHNTVSWYQQALGQGPQFIFQYYREEENGRGNFPPRFSGLQFPNYSSELNVNALELDDSALYLCASSLGAGTGRPRDSPLHFGNGTRLTVT.

In nucleotides, the CDR3 is TGCAGCGCGAGACAGGGCAGCACAGATACGCAGTATTTT. Translation: CSARQGSTDTQYF. V usage is TRBV29-1 and J usage is TRBJ2-3; 7 bases fit TRBD1. CDR1 and CDR2 from the germline V gene are SQVTM and ANQGSEA. V shed 7 bases, J shed 0 bases, and the junction held 4 bases outside the gene matches. The CDR3 runs 13 residues.

The chain couples TRBV27 to TRBJ1-4; the D is unclear. The CDR3 totals 15 residues. CDR1 is MNHEY and CDR2 is SMNVEV in the germline V gene (reference sequence). V was clipped by 6 bases and J by 3 bases, with 14 bases between them. The CDR3 loop reads CASRGNSRANEKLFF. CDR3 in DNA: TGTGCCAGCAGGGGTAATAGTAGGGCTAATGAAAAACTGTTTTTT.

The J gene is TRBJ1-2, the V gene TRBV10-2, with 7 bases that match TRBD1. Germline CDR1 is WSHSY and CDR2 is SAAADI. The ends lost 6 bases at V and 1 base at J; junction bases unmatched: 8. This CDR3 comprises 15 residues. The chain's CDR3 is CASSRRGRVNYGYTF. CDR3 coding DNA: TGCGCCAGCAGCCGTAGGGGGCGAGTTAACTATGGCTACACCTTC.

V is TRBV5-1 and J is TRBJ1-1; 10 nucleotides agree with TRBD1. The CDR3 covers 15 residues. Germline CDR1 and CDR2: SGHRS and YFSETQ. Trimming at V came to 5 bases and at J to 4 bases, leaving 8 bases not matched to a gene. CDR3 sequence reads: CASSLAWTGGTEAFF. CDR3 DNA: TGCGCCAGCAGTCTGGCGTGGACAGGGGGCACTGAAGCTTTCTTT.

The rearrangement uses TRBV7-3 and TRBJ2-3, with TRBD2 as a possible D gene (6 bases). The V gene's germline CDR1 is SGHTA and CDR2 FQGTGA. V dropped 6 bases and J dropped 4 bases, with 11 bases sitting between them. This CDR3 has 13 residues. As DNA, the CDR3 is TGTGCCAGCAGTACTAGCTTACCAGATACGCAGTATTTT. This translates into CASSTSLPDTQYF.

The chain has TRBV7-3 and TRBJ2-1; possible D gene TRBD2, 5 bases. V lost 2 bases, J lost 8 bases, and 13 bases lay in between. This CDR3 spans 14 amino acids. Germline values: CDR1 SGHTA, CDR2 FQGTGA. The CDR3 loop is CASSLAPTSYEQFF. For the CDR3, the DNA is TGTGCCAGCAGCTTAGCCCCAACTAGTTATGAGCAGTTCTTC.

The sample holds one count of this clone. The V call is TRBV7-9, the J call TRBJ2-2, with 10 bases lining up with TRBD1. CDR1 SEHNR and CDR2 FQNEAQ come from the germline V gene (reference sequence). The V segment lost 5 bases and the J segment 4 bases; nucleotides outside the gene matches: 4. The CDR3 contains 15 residues. CDR3 DNA sequence: TGTGCCAGCAGCCTCAGGACAGGGGGCACCGGGGAGCTGTTTTTT. Translating it yields CASSLRTGGTGELFF.

V usage is TRBV7-6 and J usage is TRBJ1-4; tentative D call: TRBD1 (6 bases). Per the germline V gene, CDR1 is SGHVS and CDR2 is FNYEAQ. CDR3 length: 15 amino acids. V gave up 6 bases and J gave up 7 bases, with 18 bases separating them. CDR3 amino acids: CASSFLRGAGEKLFF. The CDR3 nucleotides are TGTGCCAGCAGTTTCCTGAGGGGGGCTGGTGAAAAACTGTTTTTT. The complete variable domain, with remaining parts taken from reference TRBV7-6 and TRBJ1-4, reads GAGVSQSPRYKVTKRGQDVALRCDPISGHVSLYWYRQALGQGPEFLTYFNYEAQQDKSGLPNDRFSAERPEGSISTLTIQRTEQRDSAMYRCASSFLRGAGEKLFFGSGTQLSVL.

CDR3 amino acids: CASTKFAMNTGELFF. CDR3 DNA: TGTGCCAGCACGAAATTTGCCATGAACACCGGGGAGCTGTTTTTT. The genes are TRBV7-9 and TRBJ2-2; D not certain. Trimming took off 7 bases at V and 1 base at J, with 13 bases between the two ends. Per germline, CDR1 SEHNR and CDR2 FQNEAQ (reference sequence). This CDR3 contains 15 residues. The full variable domain, its missing parts supplied by reference TRBV7-9 and TRBJ2-2, is DTGVSQNPRHKITKRGQNVTFRCDPISEHNRLYWYRQTLGQGPEFLTYFQNEAQLEKSRLLSDRFSAERPKGSFSTLEIQRTEQGDSAMYLCASTKFAMNTGELFFGEGSRLTVL.

V is TRBV2 and J is TRBJ2-1; 7 bases fit TRBD2. The V gene's germline CDR1 is SNHLY and CDR2 FYNNEI. V was pared by 3 bases and J by 5 bases, with 7 bases of the junction left unmatched. The CDR3 contains 15 residues. The CDR3 protein is CASSERWGLNNEQFF. The CDR3 DNA reads TGTGCCAGCAGTGAGAGGTGGGGACTAAACAATGAGCAGTTCTTC.

In the case of this clone: Distinct nucleotide sequences in the sample also encode this CDR3. The rearrangement uses TRBV18 and TRBJ2-3; no reliable D call. Trimming took 6 bases from V and 0 from J, leaving 4 bases between them. In germline, CDR1 is KGHSH, CDR2 LQKENI. The CDR3 length is 12 residues. The CDR3 reads CASSPSTDTQYF. The CDR3, as DNA: TGTGCCAGCTCGCCTAGCACAGATACGCAGTATTTT.

The CDR3 region is CASSLTAQGKRALNTEAFF. CDR3 sequence (DNA): TGTGCCAGCAGCTTAACTGCCCAGGGAAAGCGGGCTTTGAACACTGAAGCTTTCTTT. The V gene is TRBV7-3, the J gene TRBJ1-1; the D gene is possibly TRBD1 (5 bases). The V end lost 0 bases, the J end lost 0 bases, and 20 bases lay between the germline ends. The CDR3 consists of 19 residues. Germline CDR1 and CDR2: SGHTA and FQGTGA.

J is TRBJ1-3 and V is TRBV7-6; the D gene is possibly TRBD1 (5 bases). This CDR3 is 15 amino acids long. Germline CDR1 SGHVS, CDR2 FNYEAQ. V was clipped by 1 base and J by 3 bases, with 10 bases between them. CDR3 sequence (DNA): TGTGCCAGCAGCTTAGGACAGCCGAGTGGAAACACCATATATTTT. It yields the protein CASSLGQPSGNTIYF.

V and J are TRBV29-1 and TRBJ2-4, with 11 nucleotides matching TRBD1. V was pared by 3 bases and J by 6 bases, with 1 base of the junction left unmatched. The CDR3 runs to 13 residues. The V gene's germline CDR1 is SQVTM and CDR2 ANQGSEA. In DNA, the CDR3 is TGCAGCGTTGAGGACAGGGGGCGAAACATTCAGTACTTC. Its translation is CSVEDRGRNIQYF.

This chain connects TRBV4-1 to TRBJ1-6; 10 nucleotides agree with TRBD1. This CDR3 has 14 amino acids. The germline V gene has CDR1 MGHRA and CDR2 YSYEKL. Unmatched junction bases numbered 5, after V lost 1 base and J lost 14 bases. This CDR3 is CASSQVGTGASLHF. The CDR3, as DNA: TGCGCCAGCAGCCAAGTAGGGACAGGGGCGTCCCTCCACTTT.